The clone carrying this TCR beta chain was counted many times. Its antigen is not known. The sample comes from a study of identical twins. Whole-study results and caveats: Analyses of zero insertions could, in part, be confounded by invariant MAIT and iNKT cells.

TCRdb fed the 5' RACE reads into MiXCR, producing one record per CDR3 protein. The repertoire consists of hundreds of thousands of distinct CDR3 sequences, with roughly 6% occurring once and the leading ten covering about 1.8%. The sequenced material came from naive T cells sorted from blood. The TCR comes from a man in his late teens or twenties in good health.

The CDR3 DNA follows: TGTGCCAGCACCCCTGCGGACACTGAAGCTTTCTTT. It specifies CASTPADTEAFF. The J gene is TRBJ1-1, the V gene TRBV12-3 or TRBV12-4; D unclear. V was pared by 7 bases and J by 3 bases, with 9 bases between. The CDR3 contains 12 residues.